This T cell receptor beta chain was captured by sequencing in a study of cytomegalovirus exposure and HLA in healthy donors. CDR1 is SNHLY and CDR2 is FYNNEI in the germline V gene. Trimming removed 6 bases from V and 4 bases from J, with 18 bases in between. The CDR3 runs to 15 residues. With 60 Vbeta and 13 Jbeta primers, the PCR was carried out. Profiling relied on immunoSEQ multiplex PCR, and the TCRdb table lists in-frame clones only, not all of them. Of around 200,000 clones listed, over 75% are singletons. Sequenced material: PBMCs. The V and J genes are TRBV2 and TRBJ1-1, with D possibly matching TRBD1 (5 bases). The clonotype originates from a man between 40 and 49 years old in good health and CMV-seropositive. Here the CDR3 DNA reads TGTGCCAGCAGGCTGGAGGAGGGGAGGAGCACTGAAGCTTTCTTT. Translation gives CASRLEEGRSTEAFF.